The clone carrying this T cell receptor (beta chain) has just a few counts. The antigen remains undetermined. The data stem from a study of CD8+CD57+ T cells in acquired aplastic anemia. Turning to the study itself: On average, sorted CD4+ and CD8+ cells gave 3.2 ug of DNA. Findings of the study overall: Between patients and controls, CD8+ Simpson's diversity did not vary significantly. Patients and controls shared approximately 30 CD8+ CDR3 sequences.

Germline CDR1 is DFQATT and CDR2 is SNEGSKA (reference sequence). V lost 1 base and J lost 4; bases outside the gene matches: 15. The CDR3 sequence is 18 residues long. The template for TCR beta VDJ and CDR3 sequence profiling was genomic DNA. Via MiXCR, TCRdb re-called the reads, giving one row per CDR3 protein. In the table there are around 190,000 distinct CDR3 sequences, less than 65% of which are singletons. The chain carries TRBV20-1 and TRBJ1-5, with TRBD1 identical over 8 bases. The receptor was derived from a human donor in good health, serving as a control. The sample was sorted CD4+, CD8+, or CD8+CD57+ T cells (not recorded which) from PBMCs. This CDR3 reads CSARANSRTGYGNQPQHF. The DNA of the CDR3 is TGCAGTGCTAGAGCAAATAGTAGGACAGGGTATGGTAATCAGCCCCAGCATTTT.